This T cell receptor beta chain came from a study of vaccination and CD4 T cells after COVID-19. Study-wide context: A median of roughly 97 days (range 35 to 161) separated diagnosis from post-COVID sampling. In culture, cells were exposed to overlapping spike peptides from SARS-CoV-2, HCoV-NL63, HCoV-OC43 and HCoV-229E.

Noted treatment: approximately 11-day PBMC culture with coronavirus spike peptide pools or control peptides (ViraFEST assay). About 1.9 million PBMCs went into each well for culture with approximately 9.4 IU/ml IL-2 and 10 ug/ml peptide pools. Details on this clonotype: Its target is unknown.

Trimming cost V 3 bases and J 3 bases, with 12 bases left between them. Germline V gene data show CDR1 as SGHVS and CDR2 as FNYEAQ. The CDR3 runs 15 residues. The Oncomine TCR Beta short-read assay was applied to DNA of cultured CD4+ T cells. From cultured CD4+ T cells, genomic DNA was extracted. TCRdb passed the PCR reads through MiXCR, listing each CDR3 protein once. The sample records around 10,000 distinct CDR3 sequences, around three fifths being singletons. The sequenced sample was CD4+ T cells from blood, cultured in vitro. The TCR comes from a human donor who had recovered from COVID-19. The V gene is TRBV7-6, the J gene TRBJ1-5; a possible D gene is TRBD1 (5 bases). The CDR3 region has the DNA TGTGCCAGCAGCTTGAGGTCAGGGCCCAATCAGCCCCAGCATTTT. This sequence encodes CASSLRSGPNQPQHF.